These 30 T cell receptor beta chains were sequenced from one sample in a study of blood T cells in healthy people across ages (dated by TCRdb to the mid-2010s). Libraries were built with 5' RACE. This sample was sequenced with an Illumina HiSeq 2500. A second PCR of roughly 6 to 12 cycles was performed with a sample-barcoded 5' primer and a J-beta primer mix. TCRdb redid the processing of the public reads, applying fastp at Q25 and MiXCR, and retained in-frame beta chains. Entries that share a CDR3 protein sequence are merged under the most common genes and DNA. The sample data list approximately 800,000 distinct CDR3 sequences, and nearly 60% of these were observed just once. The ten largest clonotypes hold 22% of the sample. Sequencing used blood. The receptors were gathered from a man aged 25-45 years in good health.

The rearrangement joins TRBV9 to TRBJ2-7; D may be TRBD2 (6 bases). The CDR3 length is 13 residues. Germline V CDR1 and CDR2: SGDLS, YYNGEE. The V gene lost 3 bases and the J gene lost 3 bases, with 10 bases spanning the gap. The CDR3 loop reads CASSDSSDYEQYF. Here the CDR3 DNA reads TGTGCCAGCAGCGACTCTAGCGACTACGAGCAGTACTTC.

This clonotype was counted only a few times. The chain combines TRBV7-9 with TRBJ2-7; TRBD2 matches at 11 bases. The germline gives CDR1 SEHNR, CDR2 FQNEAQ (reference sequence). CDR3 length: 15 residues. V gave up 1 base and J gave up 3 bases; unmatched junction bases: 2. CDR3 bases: TGTGCCAGCAGCTTAGGGACTAGCGGGTTCTACGAGCAGTACTTC. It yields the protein CASSLGTSGFYEQYF. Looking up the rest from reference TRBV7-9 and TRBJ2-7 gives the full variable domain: DTGVSQNPRHKITKRGQNVTFRCDPISEHNRLYWYRQTLGQGPEFLTYFQNEAQLEKSRLLSDRFSAERPKGSFSTLEIQRTEQGDSAMYLCASSLGTSGFYEQYFGPGTRLTVT.

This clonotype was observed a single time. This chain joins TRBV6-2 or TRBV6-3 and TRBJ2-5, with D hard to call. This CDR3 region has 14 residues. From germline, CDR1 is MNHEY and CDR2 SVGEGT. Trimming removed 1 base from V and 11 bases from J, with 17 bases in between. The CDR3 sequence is CASSYYGSSLEQYF. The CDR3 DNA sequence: TGTGCCAGCAGTTACTATGGGTCATCCCTTGAGCAGTACTTC.

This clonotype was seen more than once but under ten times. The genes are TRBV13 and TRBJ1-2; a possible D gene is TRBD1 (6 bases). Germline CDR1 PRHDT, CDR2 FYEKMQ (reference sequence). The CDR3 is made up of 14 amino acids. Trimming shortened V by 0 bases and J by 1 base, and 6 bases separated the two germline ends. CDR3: CASSLGRGNYGYTF. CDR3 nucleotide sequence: TGTGCCAGCAGCTTAGGCAGGGGTAACTATGGCTACACCTTC.

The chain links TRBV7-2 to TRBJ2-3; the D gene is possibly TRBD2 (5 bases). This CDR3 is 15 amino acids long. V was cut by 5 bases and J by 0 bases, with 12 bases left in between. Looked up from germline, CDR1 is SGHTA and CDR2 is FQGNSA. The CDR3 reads CASSRLGGSTDTQYF. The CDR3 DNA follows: TGTGCCAGCAGCCGATTGGGCGGGAGCACAGATACGCAGTATTTT. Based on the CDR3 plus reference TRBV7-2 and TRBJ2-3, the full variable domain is GAGVSQSPSNKVTEKGKDVELRCDPISGHTALYWYRQSLGQGLEFLIYFQGNSAPDKSGLPSDRFSAERTGGSVSTLTIQRTQQEDSAVYLCASSRLGGSTDTQYFGPGTRLTVL.

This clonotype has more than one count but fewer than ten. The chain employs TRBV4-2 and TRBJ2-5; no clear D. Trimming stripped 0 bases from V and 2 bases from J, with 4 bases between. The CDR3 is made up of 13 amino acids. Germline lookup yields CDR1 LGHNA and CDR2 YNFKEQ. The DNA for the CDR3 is TGTGCCAGCAGCCAAGAGGGGCAAGAGACCCAGTACTTC. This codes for CASSQEGQETQYF.

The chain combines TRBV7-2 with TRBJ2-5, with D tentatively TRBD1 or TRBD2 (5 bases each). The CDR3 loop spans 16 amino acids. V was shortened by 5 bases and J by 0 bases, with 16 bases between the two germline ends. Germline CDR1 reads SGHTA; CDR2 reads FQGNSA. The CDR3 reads CASSPRVGTYQETQYF. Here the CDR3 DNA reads TGTGCCAGCAGCCCCCGTGTGGGGACCTACCAAGAGACCCAGTACTTC.

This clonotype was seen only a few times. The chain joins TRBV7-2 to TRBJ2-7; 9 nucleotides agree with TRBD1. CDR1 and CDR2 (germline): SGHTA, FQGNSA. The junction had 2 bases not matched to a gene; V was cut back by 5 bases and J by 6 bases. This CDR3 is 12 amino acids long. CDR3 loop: CASSLDRGEQYF. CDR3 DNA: TGTGCCAGCAGCCTGGACAGGGGCGAGCAGTACTTC. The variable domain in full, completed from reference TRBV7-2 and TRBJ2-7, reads GAGVSQSPSNKVTEKGKDVELRCDPISGHTALYWYRQSLGQGLEFLIYFQGNSAPDKSGLPSDRFSAERTGGSVSTLTIQRTQQEDSAVYLCASSLDRGEQYFGPGTRLTVT.

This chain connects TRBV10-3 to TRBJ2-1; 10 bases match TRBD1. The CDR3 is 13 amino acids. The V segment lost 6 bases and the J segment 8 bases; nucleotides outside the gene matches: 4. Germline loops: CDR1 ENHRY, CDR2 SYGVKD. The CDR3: CAISPGQGHEQFF. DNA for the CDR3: TGTGCCATCAGCCCGGGACAGGGGCATGAGCAGTTCTTC.

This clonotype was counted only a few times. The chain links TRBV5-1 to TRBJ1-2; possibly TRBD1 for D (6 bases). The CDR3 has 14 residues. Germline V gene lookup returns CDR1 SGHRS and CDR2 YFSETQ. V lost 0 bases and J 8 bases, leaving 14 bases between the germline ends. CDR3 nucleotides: TGCGCCAGCAGCTTGGGACAGGTATCGGACGGCTACACCTTC. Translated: CASSLGQVSDGYTF.

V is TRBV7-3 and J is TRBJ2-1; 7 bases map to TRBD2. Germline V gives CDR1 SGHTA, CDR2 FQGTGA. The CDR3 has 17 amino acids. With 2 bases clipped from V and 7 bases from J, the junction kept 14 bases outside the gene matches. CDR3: CASSLSLGAGAGNEQFF. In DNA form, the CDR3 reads TGTGCCAGCAGCTTATCTCTAGGGGCGGGAGCGGGGAATGAGCAGTTCTTC.

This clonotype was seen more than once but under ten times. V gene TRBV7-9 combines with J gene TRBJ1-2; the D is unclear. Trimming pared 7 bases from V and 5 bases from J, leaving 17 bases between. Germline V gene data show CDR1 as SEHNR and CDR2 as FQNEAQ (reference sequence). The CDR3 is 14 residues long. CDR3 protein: CASTTLEVSYGYTF. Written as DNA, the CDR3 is TGTGCCAGCACCACCCTCGAGGTCAGTTATGGCTACACCTTC.

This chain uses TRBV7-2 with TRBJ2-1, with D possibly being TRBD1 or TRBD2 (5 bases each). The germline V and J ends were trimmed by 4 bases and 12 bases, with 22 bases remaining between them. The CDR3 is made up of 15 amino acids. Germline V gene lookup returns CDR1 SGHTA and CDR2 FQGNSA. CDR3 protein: CASSYGTASTMRQFF. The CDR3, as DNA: TGTGCCAGCAGCTACGGGACGGCCTCTACAATGCGGCAGTTCTTC.

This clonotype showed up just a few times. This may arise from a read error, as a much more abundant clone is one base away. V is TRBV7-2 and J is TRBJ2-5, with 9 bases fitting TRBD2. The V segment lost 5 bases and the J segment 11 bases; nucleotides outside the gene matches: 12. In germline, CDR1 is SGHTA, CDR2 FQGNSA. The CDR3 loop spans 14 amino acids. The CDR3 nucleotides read TGTGCCAGCAGCGTAATAGCGGGAGTGAATGAGCAGTACTTC. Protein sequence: CASSVIAGVNEQYF. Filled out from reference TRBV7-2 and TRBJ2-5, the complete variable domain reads GAGVSQSPSNKVTEKGKDVELRCDPISGHTALYWYRQSLGQGLEFLIYFQGNSAPDKSGLPSDRFSAERTGGSVSTLTIQRTQQEDSAVYLCASSVIAGVNEQYFGPGTRLLVL.

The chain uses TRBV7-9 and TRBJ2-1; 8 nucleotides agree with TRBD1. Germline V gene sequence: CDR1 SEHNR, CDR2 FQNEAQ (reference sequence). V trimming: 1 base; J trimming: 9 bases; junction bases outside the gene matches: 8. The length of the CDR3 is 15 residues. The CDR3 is CASSLVRTGRSEQFF. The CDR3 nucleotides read TGTGCCAGCAGCTTAGTCAGGACAGGGAGGAGTGAGCAGTTCTTC.

CDR3 residues: CASSRAGNYEQYF. CDR3 DNA: TGTGCCAGCAGTCGGGCAGGAAACTACGAGCAGTACTTC. The V call is TRBV27, the J call TRBJ2-7; the D is unclear. Germline values: CDR1 MNHEY, CDR2 SMNVEV (reference sequence). V was clipped by 5 bases and J by 3 bases, with 11 bases between them. The CDR3 has 13 residues.

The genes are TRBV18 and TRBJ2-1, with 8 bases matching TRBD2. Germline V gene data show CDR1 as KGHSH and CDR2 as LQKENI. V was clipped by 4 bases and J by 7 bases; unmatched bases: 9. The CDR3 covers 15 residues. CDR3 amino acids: CASSQNGRARNEQFF. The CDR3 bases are TGTGCCAGCTCACAGAACGGGAGGGCCCGGAATGAGCAGTTCTTC.

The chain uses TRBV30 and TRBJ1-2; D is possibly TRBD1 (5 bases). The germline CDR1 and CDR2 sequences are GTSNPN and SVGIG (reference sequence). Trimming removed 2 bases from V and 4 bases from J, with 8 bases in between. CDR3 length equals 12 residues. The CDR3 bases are TGTGCCTGGAGTCAGGGTACCTATGGCTACACCTTC. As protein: CAWSQGTYGYTF.

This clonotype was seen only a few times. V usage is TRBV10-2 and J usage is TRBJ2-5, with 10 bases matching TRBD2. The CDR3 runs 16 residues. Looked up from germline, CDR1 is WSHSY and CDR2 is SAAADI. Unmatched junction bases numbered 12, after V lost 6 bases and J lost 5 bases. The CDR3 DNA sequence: TGCGCCAGCAGAGGAAGCGGGGGGGCAGATTGGGAGACCCAGTACTTC. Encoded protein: CASRGSGGADWETQYF.

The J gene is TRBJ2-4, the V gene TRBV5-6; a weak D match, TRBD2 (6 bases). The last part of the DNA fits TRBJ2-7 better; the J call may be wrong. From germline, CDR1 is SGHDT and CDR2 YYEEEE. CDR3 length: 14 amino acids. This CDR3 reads CASSSAGGGVEQYF. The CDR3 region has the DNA TGTGCCAGCAGCTCGGCAGGCGGAGGGGTCGAGCAGTACTTC.

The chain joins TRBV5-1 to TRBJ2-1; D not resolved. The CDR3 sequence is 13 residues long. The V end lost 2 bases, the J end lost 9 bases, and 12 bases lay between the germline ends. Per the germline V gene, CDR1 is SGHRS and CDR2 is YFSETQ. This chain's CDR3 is CASSLTDMGEQFF. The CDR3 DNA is TGCGCCAGCAGCTTAACCGATATGGGTGAGCAGTTCTTC.

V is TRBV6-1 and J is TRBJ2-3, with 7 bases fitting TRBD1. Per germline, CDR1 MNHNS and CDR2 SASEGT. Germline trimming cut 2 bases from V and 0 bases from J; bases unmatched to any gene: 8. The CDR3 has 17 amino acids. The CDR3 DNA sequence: TGTGCCAGCAGTGAAATACAGGGGTCTGCTAGCACAGATACGCAGTATTTT. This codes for CASSEIQGSASTDTQYF.

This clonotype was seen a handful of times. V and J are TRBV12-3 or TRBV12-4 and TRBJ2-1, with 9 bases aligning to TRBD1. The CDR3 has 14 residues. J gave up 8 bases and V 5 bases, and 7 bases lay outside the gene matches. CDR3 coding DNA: TGTGCCAGCAGTGACAGGGGGGGATTCTATGAGCAGTTCTTC. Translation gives CASSDRGGFYEQFF.

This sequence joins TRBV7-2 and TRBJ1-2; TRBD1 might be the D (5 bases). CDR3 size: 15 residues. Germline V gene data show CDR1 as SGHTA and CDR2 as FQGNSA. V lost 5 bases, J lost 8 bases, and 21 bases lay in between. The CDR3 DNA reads TGTGCCAGCAGCCCCGGGGGTGGGCAGTCAGGGGGCTACACCTTC. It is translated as CASSPGGGQSGGYTF. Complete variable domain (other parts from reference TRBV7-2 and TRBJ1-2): GAGVSQSPSNKVTEKGKDVELRCDPISGHTALYWYRQSLGQGLEFLIYFQGNSAPDKSGLPSDRFSAERTGGSVSTLTIQRTQQEDSAVYLCASSPGGGQSGGYTFGSGTRLTVV.

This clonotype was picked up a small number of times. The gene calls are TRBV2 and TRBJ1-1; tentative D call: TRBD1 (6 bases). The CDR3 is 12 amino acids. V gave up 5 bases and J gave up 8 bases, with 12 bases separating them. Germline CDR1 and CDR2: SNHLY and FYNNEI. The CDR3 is CASSPDRTEAFF. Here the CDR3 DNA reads TGTGCCAGCAGTCCAGACAGGACCGAAGCTTTCTTT. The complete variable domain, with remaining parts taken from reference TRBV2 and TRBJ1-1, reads EPEVTQTPSHQVTQMGQEVILRCVPISNHLYFYWYRQILGQKVEFLVSFYNNEISEKSEIFDDQFSVERPDGSNFTLKIRSTKLEDSAMYFCASSPDRTEAFFGQGTRLTVV.

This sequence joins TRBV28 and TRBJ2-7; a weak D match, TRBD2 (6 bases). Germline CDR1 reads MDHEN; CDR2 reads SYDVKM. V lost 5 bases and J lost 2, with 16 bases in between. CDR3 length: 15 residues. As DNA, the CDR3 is TGTGCCAGCAGTGAGGGAGGCAGACGCACCTACGAGCAGTACTTC. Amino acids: CASSEGGRRTYEQYF.

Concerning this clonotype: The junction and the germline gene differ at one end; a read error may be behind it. CDR3 residues: CASSFDRVNTF. CDR3 coding DNA: TGTGCCAGTAGTTTTGACAGGGTAAACACCTTC. The genes are TRBV12-3 or TRBV12-4 and TRBJ1-2; 7 bases match TRBD1. The CDR3 length is 11 residues.

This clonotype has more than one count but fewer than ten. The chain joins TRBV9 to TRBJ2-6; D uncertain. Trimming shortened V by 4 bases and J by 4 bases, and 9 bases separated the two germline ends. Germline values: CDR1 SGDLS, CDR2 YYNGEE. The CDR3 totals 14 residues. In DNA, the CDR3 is TGTGCCAGCAGCTCCCTCTGGGGGGCCAACGTCCTGACTTTC. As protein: CASSSLWGANVLTF.

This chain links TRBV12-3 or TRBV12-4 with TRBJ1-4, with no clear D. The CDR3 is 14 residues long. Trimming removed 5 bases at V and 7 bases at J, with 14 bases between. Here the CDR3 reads CASSVMEKPEKLFF. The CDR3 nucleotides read TGTGCCAGCAGTGTAATGGAGAAACCTGAAAAACTGTTTTTT.

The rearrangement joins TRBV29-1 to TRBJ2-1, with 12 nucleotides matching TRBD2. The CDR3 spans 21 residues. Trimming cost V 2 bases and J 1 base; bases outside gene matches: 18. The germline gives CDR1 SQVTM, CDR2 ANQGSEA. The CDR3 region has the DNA TGCAGCGTTGAACGAAAGGGACTAGCGGGTACGCCCCCCTGGTCCTACAATGAGCAGTTCTTC. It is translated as CSVERKGLAGTPPWSYNEQFF.